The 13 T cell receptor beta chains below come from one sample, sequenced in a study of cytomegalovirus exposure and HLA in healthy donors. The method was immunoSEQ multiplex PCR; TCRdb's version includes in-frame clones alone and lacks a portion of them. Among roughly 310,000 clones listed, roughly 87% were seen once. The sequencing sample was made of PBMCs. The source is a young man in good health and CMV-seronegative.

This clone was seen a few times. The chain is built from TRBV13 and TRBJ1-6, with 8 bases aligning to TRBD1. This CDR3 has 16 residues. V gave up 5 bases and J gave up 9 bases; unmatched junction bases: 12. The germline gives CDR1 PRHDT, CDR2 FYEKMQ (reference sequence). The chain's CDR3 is CASSIYDRGRGSPLHF. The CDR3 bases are TGTGCCAGCAGCATCTACGACAGGGGTAGGGGTTCACCCCTCCACTTT.

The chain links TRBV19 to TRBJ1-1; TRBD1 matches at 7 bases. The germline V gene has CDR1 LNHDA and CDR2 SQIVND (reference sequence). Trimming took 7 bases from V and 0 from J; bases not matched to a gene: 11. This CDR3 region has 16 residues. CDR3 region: CASTVGGAGLNTEAFF. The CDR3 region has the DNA TGTGCCAGTACGGTAGGGGGCGCGGGGTTGAACACTGAAGCTTTCTTT.

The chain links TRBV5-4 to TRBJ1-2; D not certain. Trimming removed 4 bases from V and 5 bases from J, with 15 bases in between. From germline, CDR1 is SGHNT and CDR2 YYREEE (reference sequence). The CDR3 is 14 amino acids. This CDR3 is CASSPEAAEYGYTF. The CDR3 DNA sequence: TGTGCCAGCAGCCCCGAGGCGGCAGAATATGGCTACACCTTC. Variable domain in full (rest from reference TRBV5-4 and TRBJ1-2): ETGVTQSPTHLIKTRGQQVTLRCSSQSGHNTVSWYQQALGQGPQFIFQYYREEENGRGNFPPRFSGLQFPNYSSELNVNALELDDSALYLCASSPEAAEYGYTFGSGTRLTVV.

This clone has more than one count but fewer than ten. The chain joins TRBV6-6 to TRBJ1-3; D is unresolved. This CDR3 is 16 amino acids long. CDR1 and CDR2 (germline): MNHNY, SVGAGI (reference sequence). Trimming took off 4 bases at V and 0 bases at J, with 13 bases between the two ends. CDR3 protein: CASSSTRPGSGNTIYF. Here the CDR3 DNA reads TGTGCCAGCAGTTCCACCAGACCGGGCTCTGGAAACACCATATATTTT.

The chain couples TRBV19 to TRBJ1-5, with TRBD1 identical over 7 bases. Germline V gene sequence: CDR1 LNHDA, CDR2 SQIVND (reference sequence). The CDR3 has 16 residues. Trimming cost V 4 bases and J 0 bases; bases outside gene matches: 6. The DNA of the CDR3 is TGTGCCAGTAGTACGGCGACAGGGTATAGCAATCAGCCCCAGCATTTT. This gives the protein CASSTATGYSNQPQHF. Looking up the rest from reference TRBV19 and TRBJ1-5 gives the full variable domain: DGGITQSPKYLFRKEGQNVTLSCEQNLNHDAMYWYRQDPGQGLRLIYYSQIVNDFQKGDIAEGYSVSREKKESFPLTVTSAQKNPTAFYLCASSTATGYSNQPQHFGDGTRLSIL.

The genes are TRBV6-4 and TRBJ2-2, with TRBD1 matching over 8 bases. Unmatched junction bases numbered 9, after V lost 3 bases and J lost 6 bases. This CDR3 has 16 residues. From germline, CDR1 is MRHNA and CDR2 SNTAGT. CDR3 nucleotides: TGTGCCAGCAGTGATTCCGGGGACAGGTCAGCCGGGGAGCTGTTTTTT. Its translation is CASSDSGDRSAGELFF.

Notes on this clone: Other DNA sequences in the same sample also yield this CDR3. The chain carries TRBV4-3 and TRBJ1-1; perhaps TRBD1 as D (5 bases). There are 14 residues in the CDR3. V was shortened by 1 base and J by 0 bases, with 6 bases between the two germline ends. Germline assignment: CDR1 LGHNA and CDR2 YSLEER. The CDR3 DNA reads TGCGCCAGCAGCCAAGGACAGCTGAACACTGAAGCTTTCTTT. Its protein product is CASSQGQLNTEAFF.

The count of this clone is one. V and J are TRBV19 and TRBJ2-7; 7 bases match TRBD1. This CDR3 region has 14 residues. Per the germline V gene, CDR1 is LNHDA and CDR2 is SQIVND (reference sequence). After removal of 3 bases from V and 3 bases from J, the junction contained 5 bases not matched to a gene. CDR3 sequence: CASSMGTEFYEQYF. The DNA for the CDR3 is TGTGCCAGTAGTATGGGGACAGAGTTCTACGAGCAGTACTTC.

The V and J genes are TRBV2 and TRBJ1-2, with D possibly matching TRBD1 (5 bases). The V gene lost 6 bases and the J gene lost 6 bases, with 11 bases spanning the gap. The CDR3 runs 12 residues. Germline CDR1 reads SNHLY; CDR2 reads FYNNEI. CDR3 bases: TGTGCCAGCAGGGGACTCTCCGATGGCTACACCTTC. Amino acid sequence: CASRGLSDGYTF.

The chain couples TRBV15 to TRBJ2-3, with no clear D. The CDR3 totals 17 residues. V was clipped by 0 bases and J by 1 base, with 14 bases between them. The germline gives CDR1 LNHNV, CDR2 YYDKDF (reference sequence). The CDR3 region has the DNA TGTGCCACCAGCAGAGACCCTGACACTCCCCGCACAGATACGCAGTATTTT. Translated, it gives CATSRDPDTPRTDTQYF.

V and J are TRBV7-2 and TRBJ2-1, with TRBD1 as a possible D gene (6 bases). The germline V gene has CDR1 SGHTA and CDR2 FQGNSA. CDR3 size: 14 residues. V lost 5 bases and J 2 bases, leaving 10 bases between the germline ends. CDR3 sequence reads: CASSPDRTYNEQFF. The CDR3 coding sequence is TGTGCCAGCAGCCCCGACAGGACCTACAATGAGCAGTTCTTC.

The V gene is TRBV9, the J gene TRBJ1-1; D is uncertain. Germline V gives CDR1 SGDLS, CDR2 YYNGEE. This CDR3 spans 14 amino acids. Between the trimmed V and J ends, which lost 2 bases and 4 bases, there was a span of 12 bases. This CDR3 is CASSVEGWGTEAFF. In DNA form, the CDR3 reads TGTGCCAGCAGCGTTGAGGGTTGGGGCACTGAAGCTTTCTTT.

CDR3 in DNA: TGTGCCAGTAGTCTAGTTATGGGGGCGTATAGCAATCAGCCCCAGCATTTT. Amino acid sequence: CASSLVMGAYSNQPQHF. V is TRBV19 and J is TRBJ1-5; D might be TRBD1 (6 bases). V was cut by 5 bases and J by 0 bases, with 17 bases left in between. This CDR3 is 17 amino acids long. The V gene's germline CDR1 is LNHDA and CDR2 SQIVND (reference sequence).